There are a few counts of the clone carrying this T cell receptor (beta chain). The sample belongs to a study of T-cell memory formation after mild COVID-19. The V gene's germline CDR1 is SGHRS and CDR2 YFSETQ. The CDR3 sequence is 14 residues long. V was cut by 1 base and J by 7 bases, with 9 bases left in between. TCRdb re-analysed the 5' RACE reads in MiXCR, keeping a single row per CDR3 protein. The sample yields roughly 350,000 distinct CDR3 sequences, more than 20% seen once. The V and J genes are TRBV5-1 and TRBJ1-6; TRBD1 is a possible D gene (5 bases). The sequenced sample consisted of PBMCs or a T cell subset sorted from them (not recorded which). The sequence derives from an adult woman who had mild COVID-19 (a few samples of this study predate the infection). Cell type and time point are not known. CDR3 region: CASSLSGSNSPLHF. CDR3 coding DNA: TGCGCCAGCAGCTTGTCAGGGTCCAATTCACCCCTCCACTTT.